This section outlines one TCR beta chain sequence together with its context. The antigen is unknown. These data originate in a study of memory CD4+ T cells and cytomegalovirus serostatus. Regarding the study as a whole: CD4+ memory repertoires contained about two fifths of the roughly 160 reported CMV TCRbeta sequences. The CMV-associated TCR signature appears largely within the CD4+ memory repertoire. A US-trained random forest predicted CMV serostatus with median AUC around 0.9.

The sort gate was single viable CD3+CD4+CD8-CD45RO+ cells for memory CD4+ T cells. Donors' CMV status reflects serum IgG against pp150, pp28, p38, p52. TCRdb's copy holds only in-frame clones and misses some; the assay was immunoSEQ multiplex PCR. The sample holds 41,000 or so clones, around 75% seen once. Germline values: CDR1 LNHDA, CDR2 SQIVND (reference sequence). The CDR3 extends over 14 amino acids. V lost 6 bases and J lost 0, with 9 bases in between. This TCR derives from an adult in good health and CMV-seronegative. Sequencing was performed on memory CD4+ T cells from blood. This chain connects TRBV19 to TRBJ1-3; maybe TRBD1 (5 bases). The CDR3 spells CASSPGHSGNTIYF. CDR3 DNA sequence: TGTGCCAGTAGCCCGGGGCACTCTGGAAACACCATATATTTT.